The present entry profiles one TCR beta chain with its context. These data are taken from a study of shared clonotypes between healthy human individuals. TCRdb keeps only in-frame clones here, not all; method: immunoSEQ multiplex PCR. The sample comprises 2,100,000 or so clones, approximately 95% of which are singletons, and 0.1% to 0.15% rests with the top ten. Germline V gives CDR1 LNHNV, CDR2 YYDKDF (reference sequence). The CDR3 runs to 14 residues. Trimming pared 5 bases from V and 3 bases from J, leaving 14 bases between. The rearrangement joins TRBV15 to TRBJ2-7; a possible D gene is TRBD2 (7 bases). The TCR sequence derives from a man aged 18 to 30 in good health. Sequenced sample: naive CD4+ T cells sorted from blood. Subset given: CD45RA+ positively selected. DNA of the CDR3: TGTGCCACCAGCCGAGGGGGGGGAGGCTACGAGCAGTACTTC. It codes for CATSRGGGGYEQYF.